This T cell receptor beta chain emerged from a study of shared clonotypes between healthy human individuals. Germline loops: CDR1 SGHTA, CDR2 FQGNSA. This CDR3 region has 16 residues. Trimming removed 3 bases from V and 2 bases from J; junction bases left unmatched: 10. It was across several immunoSEQ plates that each subset's genomic DNA was evenly split. Generated by immunoSEQ multiplex PCR, the TCRdb table keeps only in-frame clones and is missing some. The sample carries around 1,000,000 clones, 70% to 85% recorded once. As concerns this clone: What it binds is not known.

Whole-study findings and limits: The sampled material consisted only of blood, and tissue repertoires are likely to differ.

Sequencing was done on a sample of memory CD4+ T cells from PBMCs. Subset in this sample: CD45RA-negative fraction. The clonotype was recovered from a man aged 18 to 30 in good health. Some clones in this sample may be carry-over from other donors' samples. The chain is built from TRBV7-2 and TRBJ2-7; 7 bases map to TRBD2. Written as DNA, the CDR3 is TGTGCCAGCAGCTTGGGCGGTAGCGGGCGTCCCTACGAGCAGTACTTC. It yields the protein CASSLGGSGRPYEQYF.